This is a list of T cell receptor beta chains from one sample in a study of blood T cell repertoires in COVID-19. Only in-frame clones appear in the TCRdb table, and some are missing; sequencing was by immunoSEQ multiplex PCR. The table shows over 100,000 clones, with approximately 85% occurring only once. Material for sequencing was peripheral blood. The receptor set was obtained from a man of 80 years or more with acute or convalescent COVID-19. Each CDR3 is given with its conserved first and last residue.

length | V | CDR3
15 | TRBV4-2 | CASSQEGAGRQPQHF
14 | TRBV10-3 | CAISDGRPYEKLFF
14 | TRBV29-1 | CSAQQGVGTDTQYF
15 | TRBV5-6 | CASSRNLGQAKGYTF
11 | TRBV29-1 | CSLDRVYGYTF
15 | TRBV19 | CASVIGGTGGTEAFF
13 | TRBV3-1/TRBV3-2 | CASSRLNYGELFF
15 | TRBV11-2 | CASSSGLADYYEQYF
15 | TRBV9 | CASSAGSGGNTEAFF
15 | TRBV19 | CASSREATGNTEAFF
13 | TRBV7-8 | CASSLGVRGEAFF
15 | TRBV5-1 | CASSLETGAYSGYTF
14 | TRBV7-2 | CASSFGGKAYEQYF
14 | TRBV7-3 | CASSLGPSYNEQFF
14 | TRBV11-2 | CASSFSGGNYGYTF
13 | TRBV12-3/TRBV12-4 | CASSSGTVGEQFF
15 | TRBV28 | CATRRGGQDNSPLHF
14 | TRBV18 | CASSSDREGNTIYF
16 | TRBV7-2 | CASSFQSAGGANEQFF
15 | TRBV18 | CASSPPHYSGNTIYF
13 | TRBV30 | CAAKTYSNQPQHF
12 | TRBV2 | CASTTEPYGYTF
12 | TRBV6-1 | CASRDRDAEAFF
15 | TRBV6-5 | CASTIRQGAGETQYF
15 | TRBV7-3 | CASSPSGGGGDTQYF
16 | TRBV7-2 | CASSPRTGVPYNEQFF
15 | TRBV18 | CASSPLAGGVNEQFF
13 | TRBV18 | CASSSAGGGEQYF
13 | TRBV2 | CASIRTGGSPLHF
15 | TRBV6-2/TRBV6-3 | CASSSPNRDGTEAFF
15 | TRBV5-1 | CASRRDSLSNQPQHF
12 | TRBV19 | CASSAAPGSLYF
13 | TRBV19 | CASNRERTDTQYF
16 | TRBV7-9 | CASTPPGTAYNSPLHF
14 | TRBV28 | CASGQGQLTMRYTF
15 | TRBV19 | CASSVAGTASYGYTF
14 | TRBV6-2/TRBV6-3 | CASSLRTGDQPQHF
12 | TRBV12-3/TRBV12-4 | CASRTGYPEAFF
14 | TRBV6-5 | CASSYGGGPYGYTF
12 | TRBV5-1 | CASSFGRDEQYF
10 | TRBV7-9 | CASSYNEQFF
13 | TRBV9 | CASSDDLSREQYF
16 | TRBV19 | CASSTVTGWGSYEQYF
13 | TRBV5-1 | CASSPQLNTEAFF
13 | TRBV24-1 | CATSDPNGGEQYF
16 | TRBV3-1/TRBV3-2 | CASSQARLAAYNEQFF
12 | TRBV6-2/TRBV6-3 | CASSSGLGEQYF
16 | TRBV7-2 | CASSLASGSRNQPQHF
14 | TRBV12-5 | CASGLDSGFKEQFF
15 | TRBV5-5 | CASSLYPSSYNEQFF
17 | TRBV30 | CAWSVGGAGGLHNEQFF
14 | TRBV6-5 | CASSPGQGGYEQYF
13 | TRBV3-1/TRBV3-2 | CASSQEEVYGYTF
15 | TRBV15 | CATSVGQGIGNTIYF
13 | TRBV9 | CASSVGGNYGYTF
15 | TRBV19 | CASNPGQISNQPQHF
16 | TRBV6-2/TRBV6-3 | CASSTIPGFSGNTIYF
17 | TRBV5-1 | CASSKGTSGRASNEQFF